The 29 T cell receptor beta chains given below trace back to one sample, sequenced in a study of shared clonotypes between healthy human individuals. Naive CD8 cells comprised CD45RO-negative, CCR7-positively selected cells, excluding terminally differentiated effector memory CD45RA+ cells. Libraries were prepared by immunoSEQ multiplex PCR; TCRdb keeps only in-frame clonotypes and omits some of them. The sample has hundreds of thousands of clones, roughly 96% seen once. The sample was naive CD8+ T cells sorted from blood. These receptors were taken from a young woman in good health.

This clone is a singleton in its sample. This chain connects TRBV27 to TRBJ2-7; TRBD2 might be the D (5 bases). Germline-derived CDR1 and CDR2 are MNHEY and SMNVEV (reference sequence). Trimming removed 3 bases at V and 7 bases at J, with 19 bases between. The CDR3 length is 15 residues. CDR3 nucleotides: TGTGCCAGCAGTTTCCAAGCGGAACCCCTAGGTGAGCAGTACTTC. Amino acid sequence: CASSFQAEPLGEQYF.

In this sample, this clone turned up once. The chain combines TRBV10-3 with TRBJ2-3, with TRBD1 matching 11 bases. The junction had 7 bases not matched to a gene; V was cut back by 3 bases and J by 5 bases. Germline V gives CDR1 ENHRY, CDR2 SYGVKD. CDR3 length: 16 residues. CDR3 loop: CAISERTGGNVDTQYF. The CDR3 bases are TGTGCCATCAGTGAAAGGACAGGGGGCAATGTAGATACGCAGTATTTT.

The chain couples TRBV5-6 to TRBJ2-1, with TRBD2 identical over 14 bases. The V and J ends lost 1 base and 7 bases, in that order; junction bases with no gene match: 10. The CDR3 loop spans 18 amino acids. Germline V gene lookup returns CDR1 SGHDT and CDR2 YYEEEE. The CDR3 bases are TGTGCCAGCAGCTTGACCGAAAGACTAGCGGGAGGGCGGAATGAGCAGTTCTTC. Protein: CASSLTERLAGGRNEQFF. The whole variable domain, filled in from reference TRBV5-6 and TRBJ2-1, reads DAGVTQSPTHLIKTRGQQVTLRCSPKSGHDTVSWYQQALGQGPQFIFQYYEEEERQRGNFPDRFSGHQFPNYSSELNVNALLLGDSALYLCASSLTERLAGGRNEQFFGPGTRLTVL.

V is TRBV7-9 and J is TRBJ2-1; 8 bases map to TRBD2. The CDR3 runs to 14 residues. Germline CDR1 is SEHNR and CDR2 is FQNEAQ (reference sequence). V was clipped by 4 bases and J by 6 bases; unmatched bases: 5. Written as DNA, the CDR3 is TGTGCCAGCAGCTCCGGGACTAGGCTCAATGAGCAGTTCTTC. This encodes CASSSGTRLNEQFF.

CDR3 sequence (DNA): TGCGCCAGCAGTTGGGACCTTAATGAGCAGTTCTTC. Translated, it gives CASSWDLNEQFF. V is TRBV10-1 and J is TRBJ2-1; either TRBD1 or TRBD2 may fit D (5 bases each). This CDR3 spans 12 amino acids. Germline CDR1 is WNHNN and CDR2 is SYGVQD (reference sequence). V was shortened by 5 bases and J by 7 bases, with 9 bases between the two germline ends.

The V and J genes are TRBV2 and TRBJ2-7; the match to TRBD1 covers 7 bases. The germline V gene has CDR1 SNHLY and CDR2 FYNNEI. Trimming took 7 bases from V and 1 from J; bases not matched to a gene: 4. The CDR3 spans 13 residues. The CDR3 DNA reads as TGTGCCAGCAATCAGGGGGTTTCCTACGAGCAGTACTTC. It translates to CASNQGVSYEQYF.

This clone came up once. The J gene is TRBJ2-2, the V gene TRBV29-1; D is undetermined. Germline CDR1 is SQVTM and CDR2 is ANQGSEA. This CDR3 comprises 11 residues. V gave up 6 bases and J gave up 4 bases, with 6 bases separating them. CDR3 nucleotides: TGCAGCGTCCTAGTCACCGGGGAGCTGTTTTTT. Protein product: CSVLVTGELFF.

The chain couples TRBV7-9 to TRBJ2-1, with D maybe TRBD1 (5 bases). V was pared by 5 bases and J by 0 bases, with 14 bases between. Germline CDR1 and CDR2: SEHNR and FQNEAQ (reference sequence). CDR3 size: 16 residues. The CDR3 bases are TGTGCCAGCAGCCCGTACCAGGGCCACTCCTACAATGAGCAGTTCTTC. It is translated as CASSPYQGHSYNEQFF.

This chain links TRBV13 with TRBJ2-7, with TRBD2 identical over 12 bases. This CDR3 has 16 amino acids. Germline V gene lookup returns CDR1 PRHDT and CDR2 FYEKMQ (reference sequence). After removal of 5 bases from V and 2 bases from J, the junction contained 7 bases not matched to a gene. The CDR3 DNA sequence: TGTGCCAGCAGCCAGGGACTAGCGGGCACCACCTACGAGCAGTACTTC. Encoded protein: CASSQGLAGTTYEQYF.

The chain carries TRBV5-6 and TRBJ2-7; 8 positions match TRBD1. The germline V gene has CDR1 SGHDT and CDR2 YYEEEE. The ends lost 0 bases at V and 1 base at J; junction bases unmatched: 3. This CDR3 is built from 15 residues. CDR3 protein: CASSLGTGISYEQYF. CDR3 sequence (DNA): TGTGCCAGCAGCTTGGGGACAGGGATTTCCTACGAGCAGTACTTC. The full variable domain, rest sourced from reference TRBV5-6 and TRBJ2-7, is DAGVTQSPTHLIKTRGQQVTLRCSPKSGHDTVSWYQQALGQGPQFIFQYYEEEERQRGNFPDRFSGHQFPNYSSELNVNALLLGDSALYLCASSLGTGISYEQYFGPGTRLTVT.

This chain joins TRBV2 and TRBJ2-1; D could derive from TRBD1 or TRBD2 (5 bases each). V lost 11 bases, J lost 8 bases, and 10 bases lay in between. CDR1 and CDR2 from the germline V gene are SNHLY and FYNNEI. CDR3 length: 10 residues. CDR3 nucleotides: TGTGCCCAGCAGGGAGATGAGCAGTTCTTC. Its translation: CAQQGDEQFF.

The rearrangement joins TRBV13 to TRBJ2-7; the match to TRBD1 covers 9 bases. V dropped 5 bases and J dropped 2; count of bases not matched to a gene: 1. CDR3 length: 13 amino acids. Germline CDR1 is PRHDT and CDR2 is FYEKMQ (reference sequence). CDR3 sequence reads: CASSGTGPYEQYF. The CDR3 DNA is TGTGCCAGCAGCGGGACAGGGCCCTACGAGCAGTACTTC.

This chain joins TRBV14 and TRBJ2-3; D ambiguous. Germline CDR1 is SGHDN and CDR2 is FVKESK. Trimming stripped 4 bases from V and 3 bases from J, with 17 bases between. The CDR3 is 16 amino acids. The CDR3: CASSPRSPGTTDTQYF. CDR3 in DNA: TGTGCCAGCAGCCCGAGGAGTCCTGGTACTACAGATACGCAGTATTTT.

For this clone: This same CDR3 is encoded by further DNA sequences in the sample. The V gene is TRBV28, the J gene TRBJ2-7, with D unclear. Trimming removed 3 bases at V and 1 base at J, with 7 bases between. This CDR3 is built from 13 residues. Per the germline V gene, CDR1 is MDHEN and CDR2 is SYDVKM. CDR3 DNA: TGTGCCAGCAGTTTTATGGAATCCTACGAGCAGTACTTC. Encoded protein: CASSFMESYEQYF. The variable domain in full, completed from reference TRBV28 and TRBJ2-7, reads DVKVTQSSRYLVKRTGEKVFLECVQDMDHENMFWYRQDPGLGLRLIYFSYDVKMKEKGDIPEGYSVSREKKERFSLILESASTNQTSMYLCASSFMESYEQYFGPGTRLTVT.

The chain carries TRBV27 and TRBJ2-1; 16 bases align to TRBD2. This CDR3 contains 14 residues. Germline trimming cut 6 bases from V and 15 bases from J; bases unmatched to any gene: 8. Germline CDR1 is MNHEY and CDR2 is SMNVEV (reference sequence). The CDR3 here is CASSLGTSGRARFF. In DNA form, the CDR3 reads TGTGCCAGCAGCCTCGGGACTAGCGGGAGGGCCCGGTTCTTC.

This clone was seen a single time. This rearrangement joins TRBV5-1 to TRBJ2-5; no reliable D call. The assigned J gene may be wrong: the sequence end matches TRBJ2-7 better. Looked up from germline, CDR1 is SGHRS and CDR2 is YFSETQ. The CDR3 loop spans 13 amino acids. DNA of the CDR3: TGCGCCAGCAGCTTGTTAGACGACTACGAGCAGTACTTC. As protein: CASSLLDDYEQYF.

V gene TRBV25-1 combines with J gene TRBJ1-1, with TRBD1 matching 7 bases. This CDR3 comprises 15 residues. V trimming: 7 bases; J trimming: 3 bases; junction bases outside the gene matches: 11. Germline lookup yields CDR1 MGHDK and CDR2 SYGVNS. In DNA, the CDR3 is TGTGCCAGCAACAGCGACAGGGAGGGTTACACTGAAGCTTTCTTT. As protein: CASNSDREGYTEAFF.

J is TRBJ1-5 and V is TRBV7-9; D is unclear. Per germline, CDR1 SEHNR and CDR2 FQNEAQ (reference sequence). This CDR3 has 12 amino acids. Deletions cut 2 bases from V and 5 bases from J, with 4 bases between. CDR3 in amino acids: CASSLPDQPQHF. DNA for the CDR3: TGTGCCAGCAGCTTACCCGATCAGCCCCAGCATTTT.

The V and J genes are TRBV5-6 and TRBJ2-1; 7 nucleotides match TRBD2. The CDR3 covers 17 residues. CDR1 SGHDT and CDR2 YYEEEE come from the germline V gene. V was pared by 2 bases and J by 5 bases, with 13 bases of the junction left unmatched. The CDR3 sequence: CASSFLVPGGWDNEQFF. The DNA of the CDR3 is TGTGCCAGCAGCTTTCTCGTTCCGGGAGGTTGGGACAATGAGCAGTTCTTC.

The chain carries TRBV7-8 and TRBJ2-1, with D tentatively TRBD2 (5 bases). The length of the CDR3 is 16 residues. Trimming cost V 0 bases and J 0 bases, with 9 bases left between them. Per the germline V gene, CDR1 is SGHVS and CDR2 is FQNEAQ. Written as DNA, the CDR3 is TGTGCCAGCAGCTTAGCCGGGGAGAGCTCCTACAATGAGCAGTTCTTC. This translates into CASSLAGESSYNEQFF.

The rearrangement links TRBV28 to TRBJ2-1; 7 bases agree with TRBD1. This CDR3 contains 15 residues. The germline CDR1 and CDR2 sequences are MDHEN and SYDVKM. Losses at the gene ends were 3 bases for V and 4 bases for J; bases not matched to a gene: 6. The CDR3 region is CASSLAGQDYNEQFF. The DNA for the CDR3 is TGTGCCAGCAGTTTGGCAGGACAGGATTACAATGAGCAGTTCTTC.

The V and J genes are TRBV7-7 and TRBJ2-7, with D uncertain. V lost 2 bases, J lost 3 bases, and 8 bases lay in between. This CDR3 spans 13 amino acids. Germline-derived CDR1 and CDR2 are SSHAT and FNYEAQ (reference sequence). The CDR3 protein is CASSLSGSYEQYF. The CDR3 DNA sequence: TGTGCCAGCAGCTTATCCGGCAGCTACGAGCAGTACTTC. The variable domain in full, completed from reference TRBV7-7 and TRBJ2-7, reads GAGVSQSPRYKVTKRGQDVTLRCDPISSHATLYWYQQALGQGPEFLTYFNYEAQPDKSGLPSDRFSAERPEGSISTLTIQRTEQRDSAMYRCASSLSGSYEQYFGPGTRLTVT.

The chain employs TRBV30 and TRBJ2-7; D call uncertain. This CDR3 comprises 14 residues. Germline loops: CDR1 GTSNPN, CDR2 SVGIG (reference sequence). The V end was cut by 3 bases, the J end by 0 bases, with 12 bases between. Written as DNA, the CDR3 is TGTGCCTGGAGGGCCGTACTCAGCTCCTACGAGCAGTACTTC. Translated, it gives CAWRAVLSSYEQYF.

The chain recombines TRBV11-2 with TRBJ2-1; 7 bases are shared with TRBD2. Trimming removed 2 bases from V and 8 bases from J; junction bases left unmatched: 9. The germline V gene encodes CDR1 SGHAT and CDR2 FQNNGV. The CDR3 has 15 residues. The CDR3: CASSLTLGRGDEQFF. DNA for the CDR3: TGTGCCAGCAGCTTAACACTAGGGAGGGGCGATGAGCAGTTCTTC.

This clone is a singleton in its sample. The chain combines TRBV6-5 with TRBJ2-1, with D hard to call. Per the germline V gene, CDR1 is MNHEY and CDR2 is SVGAGI. V was clipped by 0 bases and J by 5 bases, with 8 bases between them. The CDR3 length is 14 residues. The DNA for the CDR3 is TGTGCCAGCAGTTACTCATCGTACGACAATGAGCAGTTCTTC. Amino acid sequence: CASSYSSYDNEQFF.

The chain has TRBV2 and TRBJ2-5; 14 positions match TRBD2. The CDR3 extends over 15 amino acids. The germline gives CDR1 SNHLY, CDR2 FYNNEI. V lost 5 bases and J lost 3; bases outside the gene matches: 2. In DNA form, the CDR3 reads TGTGCCAGCAGTCCGGGACTAGCGGGAGAAGAGACCCAGTACTTC. Its protein is CASSPGLAGEETQYF.

The chain couples TRBV28 to TRBJ2-3; D may be TRBD2 (6 bases). Trimming stripped 1 base from V and 3 bases from J, with 17 bases between. The CDR3 covers 17 residues. Germline-derived CDR1 and CDR2 are MDHEN and SYDVKM. The CDR3 sequence is CASSLSIGGALTDTQYF. CDR3 sequence (DNA): TGTGCCAGCAGTTTATCAATCGGCGGGGCCTTGACAGATACGCAGTATTTT. Full variable domain (rest looked up from reference TRBV28 and TRBJ2-3): DVKVTQSSRYLVKRTGEKVFLECVQDMDHENMFWYRQDPGLGLRLIYFSYDVKMKEKGDIPEGYSVSREKKERFSLILESASTNQTSMYLCASSLSIGGALTDTQYFGPGTRLTVL.

The chain recombines TRBV2 with TRBJ1-4; 8 positions agree with TRBD1. Germline assignment: CDR1 SNHLY and CDR2 FYNNEI. This CDR3 spans 15 amino acids. The junction had 5 bases not matched to a gene; V was cut back by 4 bases and J by 4 bases. Written as DNA, the CDR3 is TGTGCCAGCAGTGGGACAGGGCGTAATAATGAAAAACTGTTTTTT. It is translated as CASSGTGRNNEKLFF.

The chain couples TRBV30 to TRBJ2-2, with TRBD2 as a possible D gene (6 bases). Trimming stripped 1 base from V and 3 bases from J, with 15 bases between. This CDR3 comprises 16 residues. Looked up from germline, CDR1 is GTSNPN and CDR2 is SVGIG (reference sequence). This CDR3 reads CAWSALGGRYTGELFF. Here the CDR3 DNA reads TGTGCCTGGAGTGCGCTCGGAGGGAGGTACACCGGGGAGCTGTTTTTT.